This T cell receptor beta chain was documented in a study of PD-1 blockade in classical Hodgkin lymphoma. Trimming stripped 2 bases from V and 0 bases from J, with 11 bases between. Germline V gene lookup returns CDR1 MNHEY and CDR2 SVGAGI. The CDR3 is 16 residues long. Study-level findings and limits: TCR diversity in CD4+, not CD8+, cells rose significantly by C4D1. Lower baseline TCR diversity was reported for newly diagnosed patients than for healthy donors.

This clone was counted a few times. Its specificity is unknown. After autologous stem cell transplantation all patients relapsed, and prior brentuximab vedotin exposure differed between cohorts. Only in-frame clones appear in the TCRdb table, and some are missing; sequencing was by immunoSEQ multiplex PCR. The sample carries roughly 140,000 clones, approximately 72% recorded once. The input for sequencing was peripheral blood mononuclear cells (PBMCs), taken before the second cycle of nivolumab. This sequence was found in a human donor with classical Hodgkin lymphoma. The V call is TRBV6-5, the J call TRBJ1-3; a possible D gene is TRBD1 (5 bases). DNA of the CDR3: TGTGCCAGCAGTTACGGGACTTACAGCTCTGGAAACACCATATATTTT. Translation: CASSYGTYSSGNTIYF.